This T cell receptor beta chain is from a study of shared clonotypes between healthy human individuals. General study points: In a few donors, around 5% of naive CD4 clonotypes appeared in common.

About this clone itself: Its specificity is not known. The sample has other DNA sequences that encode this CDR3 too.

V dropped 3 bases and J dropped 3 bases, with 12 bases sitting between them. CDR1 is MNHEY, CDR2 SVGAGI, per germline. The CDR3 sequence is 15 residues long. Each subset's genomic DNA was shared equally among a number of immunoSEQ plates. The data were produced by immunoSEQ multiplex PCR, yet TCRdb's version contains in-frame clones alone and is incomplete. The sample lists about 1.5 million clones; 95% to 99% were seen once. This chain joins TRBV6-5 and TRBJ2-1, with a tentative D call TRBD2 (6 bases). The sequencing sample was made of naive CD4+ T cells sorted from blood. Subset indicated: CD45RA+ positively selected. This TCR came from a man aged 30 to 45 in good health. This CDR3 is CASSYVPTSYNEQFF. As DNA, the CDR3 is TGTGCCAGCAGTTATGTCCCGACTAGCTACAATGAGCAGTTCTTC.